The sequence of this T cell receptor (beta chain) was determined in a study of tumor-infiltrating lymphocytes in oesophageal squamous cell carcinoma. CDR1 MNHEY and CDR2 SVGAGI come from the germline V gene. CDR3 length: 19 residues. Note on this clonotype: A read error may produce the germline difference seen at one junction end.

One entry per CDR3 protein, called by TCRdb with MiXCR from the PCR reads. The data contain 10,000 to 12,000 distinct CDR3 sequences, roughly 60% of them singletons. This chain links TRBV6-5 with TRBJ1-6; D gene uncertain. Sequenced input: esophageal tumor tissue. This sequence originates from a female donor with esophageal squamous cell carcinoma. The CDR3 region has the DNA TGTGCCAGCAGTGAACTTTTTTCGTTGGTAGCGGGCTCCTCCTACGAGCAGTACTTT. Amino acid sequence: CASSELFSLVAGSSYEQYF.